Listed here are 25 T cell receptor beta chains from one sample, sequenced in a study of OX40 agonist ivuxolimab in advanced cancers. The repertoire was sequenced with immunoSEQ multiplex PCR; TCRdb's copy has only in-frame clones and lacks some. The sample has some 50,000 clones, less than 90% seen once. The source material was CD4+ or CD8+ T cells sorted from blood, sampled in a trial of the OX40 agonist ivuxolimab. The source is an adult with an advanced solid tumor such as melanoma, head and neck, liver or kidney cancer.

The chain has TRBV20-1 and TRBJ2-5; D is unresolved. This CDR3 spans 10 amino acids. V lost 7 bases and J lost 5, with 8 bases in between. Looked up from germline, CDR1 is DFQATT and CDR2 is SNEGSKA (reference sequence). CDR3 sequence reads: CSVSHETQYF. CDR3 coding DNA: TGCAGTGTCTCCCACGAGACCCAGTACTTC.

The chain recombines TRBV27 with TRBJ2-1, with 10 bases that match TRBD2. J lost 8 bases, V lost 10 bases, and 11 bases had no gene match. From germline, CDR1 is MNHEY and CDR2 SMNVEV (reference sequence). The CDR3 runs to 14 residues. The chain's CDR3 is CATGTSASVYEQFF. CDR3 bases: TGTGCCACCGGGACTAGCGCCAGCGTGTATGAGCAGTTCTTC.

This sequence joins TRBV14 and TRBJ2-1; 11 bases are a match to TRBD2. There are 15 residues in the CDR3. V shed 1 base and J 10 bases; nucleotides not matched to a gene: 6. Germline V lookup: CDR1 SGHDN, CDR2 FVKESK. In nucleotides, the CDR3 is TGTGCCAGCAGCCAAGGAAGGCTAGCGGGAGGCGAGCAGTTCTTC. This encodes CASSQGRLAGGEQFF.

The chain joins TRBV7-2 to TRBJ2-1; D possibly uses TRBD1 or TRBD2 (6 bases each). This CDR3 has 15 residues. CDR1 and CDR2 (germline): SGHTA, FQGNSA. With 6 bases removed from V and 2 bases from J, the gap between germline ends came to 14 bases. In DNA, the CDR3 is TGTGCCAGCAGGACGGGGGCCGGAGCCTACAATGAGCAGTTCTTC. It yields the protein CASRTGAGAYNEQFF.

The chain links TRBV7-9 to TRBJ2-3, with 13 positions matching TRBD2. Germline-derived CDR1 and CDR2 are SEHNR and FQNEAQ (reference sequence). The trim removed 3 bases at V and 0 bases at J, leaving 9 bases unmatched. The CDR3 spans 19 residues. The CDR3 sequence: CASSLTGLAGRGSTDTQYF. The CDR3 region has the DNA TGTGCCAGCAGCTTGACGGGACTAGCGGGACGCGGGAGCACAGATACGCAGTATTTT.

This clone has only a few counts. The rearrangement joins TRBV11-3 to TRBJ2-7; 8 positions match TRBD1. CDR1 and CDR2 from the germline V gene are SGHNT and YENEEA. CDR3 size: 16 residues. After removal of 5 bases from V and 0 bases from J, the junction contained 9 bases not matched to a gene. For the CDR3, the DNA is TGTGCCAGCAGCCCCCGCGGACAGGGAAGCTCCTACGAGCAGTACTTC. Amino acids: CASSPRGQGSSYEQYF.

The chain uses TRBV5-4 and TRBJ2-3, with 7 nucleotides matching TRBD2. CDR1 is SGHNT and CDR2 is YYREEE in the germline V gene (reference sequence). This CDR3 contains 15 residues. With V trimmed by 5 bases and J by 4 bases, 10 bases remained unmatched. The DNA for the CDR3 is TGTGCCAGCAGGCTAGAGGCGGGAGTGGCAGATACGCAGTATTTT. Protein sequence: CASRLEAGVADTQYF.

The rearrangement links TRBV7-2 to TRBJ2-5; 8 positions agree with TRBD2. J was trimmed by 4 bases and V by 5 bases; bases with no gene match: 6. Germline-derived CDR1 and CDR2 are SGHTA and FQGNSA. CDR3 size: 14 residues. In nucleotides, the CDR3 is TGTGCCAGCAGCCGTGGGACTAGTATAGAGACCCAGTACTTC. It encodes CASSRGTSIETQYF.

The V call is TRBV6-1, the J call TRBJ2-4; tentatively, D is TRBD1 (5 bases). CDR1 and CDR2 (germline): MNHNS, SASEGT. This CDR3 region has 17 residues. Trimming took 4 bases from V and 0 from J, leaving 16 bases between them. CDR3 DNA: TGTGCCAGCAGTGGAGCATGGGCAGGGCTAGCCAAAAACATTCAGTACTTC. It translates to CASSGAWAGLAKNIQYF.

This sequence joins TRBV7-2 and TRBJ2-7, with a tentative D call TRBD1 (6 bases). Germline CDR1 is SGHTA and CDR2 is FQGNSA. Between the trimmed V and J ends, which lost 5 bases and 2 bases, there was a span of 13 bases. This CDR3 is built from 14 residues. The CDR3 DNA reads as TGTGCCAGCAGCCTTCGGACAGTAACCTACGAGCAGTACTTC. This sequence encodes CASSLRTVTYEQYF.

This chain uses TRBV6-6 with TRBJ1-5; weak D call: TRBD1 (6 bases). V dropped 6 bases and J dropped 0 bases, with 12 bases sitting between them. The germline V gene has CDR1 MNHNY and CDR2 SVGAGI (reference sequence). This CDR3 is 15 amino acids long. CDR3 amino acids: CASSDTRGSNQPQHF. The CDR3 coding sequence is TGTGCCAGCAGCGACACCAGGGGTAGCAATCAGCCCCAGCATTTT.

The chain combines TRBV7-2 with TRBJ1-6; the D is unclear. Looked up from germline, CDR1 is SGHTA and CDR2 is FQGNSA. The CDR3 runs to 17 residues. Trimming stripped 1 base from V and 7 bases from J, with 17 bases between. For the CDR3, the DNA is TGTGCCAGCAGCTTAGGGCCCCCCGGACGGATGAATTCACCCCTCCACTTT. This translates into CASSLGPPGRMNSPLHF.

DNA for the CDR3: TGTGCCAGCAGCCACGACGACAGCTCCTACGAGCAGTACTTC. Protein sequence: CASSHDDSSYEQYF. The rearrangement uses TRBV7-2 and TRBJ2-7, with TRBD1 as a possible D gene (5 bases). The CDR3 length is 14 residues. The germline CDR1 and CDR2 sequences are SGHTA and FQGNSA. Trimming stripped 5 bases from V and 0 bases from J, with 11 bases between. The entire variable domain, with the rest obtained from reference TRBV7-2 and TRBJ2-7, is as follows: GAGVSQSPSNKVTEKGKDVELRCDPISGHTALYWYRQSLGQGLEFLIYFQGNSAPDKSGLPSDRFSAERTGGSVSTLTIQRTQQEDSAVYLCASSHDDSSYEQYFGPGTRLTVT.

The chain recombines TRBV11-2 with TRBJ1-4; D unresolved. Trimming took 2 bases from V and 8 from J, leaving 12 bases between them. Per the germline V gene, CDR1 is SGHAT and CDR2 is FQNNGV. The CDR3 spans 14 residues. The CDR3 is CASSLYQRDEKLFF. The CDR3, as DNA: TGTGCCAGCAGCTTATATCAAAGAGACGAAAAACTGTTTTTT.

The chain recombines TRBV2 with TRBJ2-3; 10 bases fit TRBD2. V was pared by 4 bases and J by 4 bases, with 2 bases of the junction left unmatched. The germline CDR1 and CDR2 sequences are SNHLY and FYNNEI. This CDR3 region has 14 residues. The chain's CDR3 is CASSASGRADTQYF. As DNA, the CDR3 is TGTGCCAGCAGTGCTAGCGGGAGAGCAGATACGCAGTATTTT.

This rearrangement joins TRBV7-7 to TRBJ2-2; no clear D. Trimming took 5 bases from V and 4 from J, leaving 14 bases between them. The germline CDR1 and CDR2 sequences are SSHAT and FNYEAQ (reference sequence). The CDR3 length is 15 residues. CDR3 in DNA: TGTGCCAGCAGCCAAAGTGGGTCGGGCACCGGGGAGCTGTTTTTT. This encodes CASSQSGSGTGELFF.

The V gene is TRBV11-3, the J gene TRBJ1-2; a possible D gene is TRBD1 (6 bases). Germline V CDR1 and CDR2: SGHNT, YENEEA. With 0 bases removed from V and 6 bases from J, the gap between germline ends came to 11 bases. The CDR3 is 14 residues long. The CDR3 loop reads CASSLDGAGDGYTF. The CDR3 nucleotides read TGTGCCAGCAGCTTAGATGGGGCAGGGGATGGCTACACCTTC.

This clone was seen more than once but under ten times. The rearrangement joins TRBV11-3 to TRBJ2-1, with D perhaps matching TRBD1 (5 bases). CDR3 length: 13 amino acids. CDR1 and CDR2 from the germline V gene are SGHNT and YENEEA. V was pared by 2 bases and J by 5 bases, with 7 bases between. CDR3 in amino acids: CASSLSGNNEQFF. CDR3 bases: TGTGCCAGCAGCTTATCAGGGAACAATGAGCAGTTCTTC.

The genes are TRBV10-1 and TRBJ2-3, with TRBD2 matching 8 bases. Germline lookup yields CDR1 WNHNN and CDR2 SYGVQD (reference sequence). This CDR3 region has 13 residues. The J segment lost 3 bases and the V segment lost 4 bases, leaving 0 bases of the junction unmatched. CDR3 bases: TGCGCCAGCAGTGCTAGCGGGACAGATACGCAGTATTTT. It translates to CASSASGTDTQYF.

The rearrangement joins TRBV7-6 to TRBJ2-1; 10 bases match TRBD2. Germline V gene data show CDR1 as SGHVS and CDR2 as FNYEAQ. The CDR3 is 15 residues long. Trimming cost V 3 bases and J 5 bases; bases outside gene matches: 4. The CDR3 is CASSFPGTSDNEQFF. In nucleotides, the CDR3 is TGTGCCAGCAGCTTTCCCGGGACTAGCGACAATGAGCAGTTCTTC.

The genes are TRBV6-1 and TRBJ1-1; D gene unclear. Trimming cost V 6 bases and J 1 base, with 12 bases left between them. Germline V lookup: CDR1 MNHNS, CDR2 SASEGT. This CDR3 is 14 amino acids long. CDR3 region: CASRILTANTEAFF. DNA for the CDR3: TGTGCCAGCAGGATATTAACAGCGAACACTGAAGCTTTCTTT.

J is TRBJ1-1 and V is TRBV20-1, with no clear D. Germline CDR1 and CDR2: DFQATT and SNEGSKA (reference sequence). This CDR3 spans 11 amino acids. Between the trimmed V and J ends, which lost 4 bases and 6 bases, there was a span of 9 bases. CDR3 bases: TGCAGTGCTAACCCCCAGTCTGAAGCTTTCTTT. This translates into CSANPQSEAFF.

V gene TRBV2 combines with J gene TRBJ1-5; weak D call: TRBD1 (5 bases). The length of the CDR3 is 13 residues. Trimming took off 6 bases at V and 5 bases at J, with 11 bases between the two ends. In germline, CDR1 is SNHLY, CDR2 FYNNEI. CDR3 residues: CASRSGEDQPQHF. CDR3 DNA: TGTGCCAGCAGATCGGGGGAAGATCAGCCCCAGCATTTT.

Remarks on this clone: The junction departs from the called germline gene at one end, perhaps through a read error. The gene calls are TRBV29-1 and TRBJ1-2; D remains ambiguous. The germline gives CDR1 SQVTM, CDR2 ANQGSEA. The CDR3 totals 12 residues. DNA of the CDR3: TGCAGCGTTGAAAGACTCGGAAACTGGATAAGCTTC. It is translated as CSVERLGNWISF.

This chain links TRBV6-5 with TRBJ2-5; 7 nucleotides line up with TRBD1. The CDR3 is made up of 15 amino acids. Germline CDR1 is MNHEY and CDR2 is SVGAGI. V gave up 4 bases and J gave up 12 bases; unmatched junction bases: 17. This CDR3 is CASSLLLGNRDREYF. The CDR3 bases are TGTGCCAGCAGTTTGTTGCTAGGTAACCGGGACAGAGAGTACTTC.